This T cell receptor beta chain was sequenced for a study of blood T cell repertoires in COVID-19. The protocol was immunoSEQ multiplex PCR, while the TCRdb copy is restricted to in-frame clones and leaves out a portion. The data contain 150,000 to 200,000 clones, roughly 86% of them singletons. This CDR3 is built from 13 residues. Trimming removed 2 bases from V and 6 bases from J, with 10 bases in between. Germline loops: CDR1 ENHRY, CDR2 SYGVKD. The chain joins TRBV10-3 to TRBJ1-1; no reliable D call. The source of this sequence is a woman of 80 years or more in a cohort sampled during active or convalescent COVID-19. Source material: peripheral blood. The CDR3 nucleotides read TGTGCCATCAGTGAGAGCCCCGTCCCTGAAGCTTTCTTT. As protein: CAISESPVPEAFF.